This T cell receptor beta chain was found in a study of OX40 agonist ivuxolimab in advanced cancers. General observations from the study: In the 0.1-3.0 mg/kg groups, partial responders showed among the lowest expansion.

Profiling relied on immunoSEQ multiplex PCR, and the TCRdb table lists in-frame clones only, not all of them. The sample yields 45,000 to 65,000 clones, approximately 85% seen once. Concerning this clone: The target antigen is unknown.

The germline V and J ends were trimmed by 3 bases and 5 bases, with 14 bases remaining between them. CDR3 length: 14 amino acids. Germline loops: CDR1 SQVTM, CDR2 ANQGSEA. The rearrangement links TRBV29-1 to TRBJ2-1; no clear D. The receptor was derived from an adult with an advanced solid tumor such as melanoma, head and neck, liver or kidney cancer. Sequencing used CD4+ or CD8+ T cells sorted from blood, obtained in a trial of the OX40 agonist ivuxolimab. CDR3 sequence (DNA): TGCAGCGTTGATTTAGGAGACAACCACAATGAGCAGTTCTTC. Its protein product is CSVDLGDNHNEQFF.